This T cell receptor (beta chain) derives from a study of T cell responses to AZD1222 COVID-19 vaccine listed by TCRdb under 2021. A note on the overall study: AZD1222 recipients whose second dose came at about 4 weeks and those whose second dose came at about 12 weeks were combined into one group, since spike-specific TCR depth and breadth did not differ between the two schedules. A total of approximately 240 trial participants underwent TCR sequencing, of whom nearly 210 had received two doses of AZD1222 and approximately 26 had received two doses of the MenACWY control vaccine. Trial participants were enrolled into age subgroups of 18-55, 56-69 and 70-plus years, which contained roughly 150, 30 and 60 TCR-sequenced participants, respectively. The full study reports these points: Conclusions about previously exposed vaccinees were limited because only a handful of AZD1222 recipients were SARS-CoV-2 seropositive at baseline. No day 14 peak-response samples were available, so repertoires were characterized only after the peak T cell response. In the small 56-69-year group, the increase in depth fell short of significance, most likely because of low power. Nearly half of unique spike-specific TCRs reportedly recognized epitopes outside regions mutated in the B.1.351 and B.1.1.7 variants. After two AZD1222 doses, both the breadth and the depth of spike-specific TCRs were significantly higher than at day 0 and than in MenACWY recipients. Vaccine-associated CD4 TCRs spanned the whole spike protein, with dominant responses in regions 160-218 and 743-854. Participants were mostly white British and included more females than males, and it was suggested by the authors that clonal diversity may have been underestimated.

Worth noting for this clone: What antigen it recognizes has not been identified. The input lacks base qualities; no much larger clone sits a single base away.

The CDR3 regions of human TCRbeta chains were analyzed by immunosequencing. Per the source publication's procedure: Repertoire TCRs were matched against a reference library of SARS-CoV-2-specific TCRs generated with the MIRA antigen-specificity platform. Breadth was defined as the fraction of unique TCRs that were SARS-CoV-2-associated. Depth was defined as the fraction of total T cells that were SARS-CoV-2-associated. Using the MIRA data, each spike-specific TCR was mapped to the spike region that the TCR reacts to and placed in a CD4 or CD8 class. Log10-transformed breadth and depth values were compared by one-way ANOVA with Sidak's multiple comparisons tests. Imported from immuneACCESS, the table was reduced by TCRdb to in-frame sequences with V and J called. These copies leave out some clones; in studies compared against another copy, an unresolved V gene accounts for under half, and the cause of the remainder is not known. V and J calls and clone size come straight from that table; D and trimming were deduced from the DNA. The sample contains 200,000 or so clones, around 88% of them found a single time. The top ten clones comprise about 8% of the sample.

Sample time point, as interpreted from the label and publication: baseline before first vaccination. Vaccinee samples were obtained from the UK trials COV001 and COV002, which included a single-blind randomized controlled phase 2/3 trial of AZD1222 (ChAdOx1 nCoV-19) in healthy adults. For TCRbeta chain sequencing, PBMC samples were collected from trial participants at day 0 and at day 28 after the second dose. The origin of this receptor is an adult in good health. The source was peripheral blood, collected on day 0 of AZD1222 vaccination.

CDR3 loop: CASGSGGNQPQHF. The nucleotide sequence is given as TGTGCCAGCGGGTCCGGGGGCAATCAGCCCCAGCATTTT. The sequence is built from TRBV6-5 and TRBJ1-5; no confident D gene assignment can be made. The CDR3, from cysteine to phenylalanine, totals 13 residues. Only the CDR3 part of the read is kept: 39 bases, read in frame from the first base. CDR1 MNHEY and CDR2 SVGAGI are derived from the germline V gene. Deletion took 8 bases off V and 2 bases off J, with a span of 10 bases between the germline ends.